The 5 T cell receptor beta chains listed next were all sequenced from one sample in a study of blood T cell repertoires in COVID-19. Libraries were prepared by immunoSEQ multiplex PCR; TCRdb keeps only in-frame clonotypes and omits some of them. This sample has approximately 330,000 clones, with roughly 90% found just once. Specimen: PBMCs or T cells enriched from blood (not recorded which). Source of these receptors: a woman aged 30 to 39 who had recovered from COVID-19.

The CDR3 region is CAWSYQGQKSPLHF. CDR3 coding DNA: TGTGCCTGGAGCTATCAGGGGCAGAAATCACCCCTCCACTTT. The chain carries TRBV30 and TRBJ1-6; D possibly corresponds to TRBD1 (6 bases). V was clipped by 3 bases and J by 10 bases, with 16 bases between them. Germline V lookup: CDR1 GTSNPN, CDR2 SVGIG (reference sequence). The CDR3 runs 14 residues.

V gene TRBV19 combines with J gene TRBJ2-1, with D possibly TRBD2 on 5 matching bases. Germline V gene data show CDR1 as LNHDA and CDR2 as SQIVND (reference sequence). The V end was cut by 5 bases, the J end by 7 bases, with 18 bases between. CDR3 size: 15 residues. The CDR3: CASSDPPTRGNEQFF. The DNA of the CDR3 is TGTGCCAGTAGTGATCCACCCACGAGAGGGAATGAGCAGTTCTTC.

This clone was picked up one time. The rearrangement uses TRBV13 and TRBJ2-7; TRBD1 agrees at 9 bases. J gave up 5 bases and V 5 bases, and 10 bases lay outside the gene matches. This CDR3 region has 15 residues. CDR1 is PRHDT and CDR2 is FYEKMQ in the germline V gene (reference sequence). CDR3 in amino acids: CASSLNRDRVHEQYF. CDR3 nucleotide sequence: TGTGCCAGCAGCCTAAACCGGGACAGGGTCCACGAGCAGTACTTC.

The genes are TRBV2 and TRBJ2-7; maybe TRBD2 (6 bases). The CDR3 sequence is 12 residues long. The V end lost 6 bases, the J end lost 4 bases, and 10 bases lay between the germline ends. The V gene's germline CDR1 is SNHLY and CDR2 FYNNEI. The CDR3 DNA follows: TGTGCCAGCAGGGGGGGACCGTACGAGCAGTACTTC. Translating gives CASRGGPYEQYF.

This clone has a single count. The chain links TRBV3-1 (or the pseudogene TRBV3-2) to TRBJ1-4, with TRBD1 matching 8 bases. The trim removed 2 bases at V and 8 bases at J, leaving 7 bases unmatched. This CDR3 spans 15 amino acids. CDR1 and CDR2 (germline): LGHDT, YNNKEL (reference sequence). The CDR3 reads CASSQNGDRREKLFF. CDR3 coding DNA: TGTGCCAGCAGCCAAAACGGGGACAGGAGGGAAAAACTGTTTTTT.